This TCR beta chain was found in a study of T cell clones after liver transplantation. Study context: Post-transplant blood was tracked for graft-donor-reactive T cell clones identified in a pre-transplant mixed lymphocyte reaction. At least one year of complete immunosuppression withdrawal without enzymes over twice normal defined tolerance. Study results and limitations: In 5 of 8 subjects, circulating graft-donor-reactive CD4 TCRbeta sequences fell significantly after transplant. Migration into the graft, not deletion, may explain lost graft donor-reactive T cells.

Germline lookup yields CDR1 SGHDN and CDR2 FVKESK. Trimming cost V 1 base and J 8 bases; bases outside gene matches: 10. The CDR3 contains 17 residues. Profiling relied on immunoSEQ multiplex PCR, and the TCRdb table lists in-frame clones only, not all of them. This table holds roughly 20,000 clones, roughly 92% found once. Comments on this clone: Its antigen is currently unknown.

The TCR was taken from a human patient who received a liver transplant. The graft donor may be the source of some T cells. This chain uses TRBV14 with TRBJ2-1; 11 bases fit TRBD2. The sample in question was CD8+ T cells from blood, obtained about 27 months after liver transplant. The DNA of the CDR3 is TGTGCCAGCAGCCAAGGTTTTAGCGGGAGGGCTGGCGATGAGCAGTTCTTC. It yields the protein CASSQGFSGRAGDEQFF.